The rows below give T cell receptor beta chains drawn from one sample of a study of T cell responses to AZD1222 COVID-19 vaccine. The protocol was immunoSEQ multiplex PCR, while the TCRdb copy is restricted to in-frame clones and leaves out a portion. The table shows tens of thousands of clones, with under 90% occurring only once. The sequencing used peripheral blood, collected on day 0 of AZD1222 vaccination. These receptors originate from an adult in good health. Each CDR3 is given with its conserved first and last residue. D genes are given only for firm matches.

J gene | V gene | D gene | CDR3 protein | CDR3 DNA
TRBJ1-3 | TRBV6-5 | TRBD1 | CASRPTGDGNTIYF | TGTGCCAGCAGGCCAACAGGGGATGGAAACACCATATATTTT
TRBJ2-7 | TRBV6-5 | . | CASSYRVSSYEQYF | TGTGCCAGCAGTTACAGGGTAAGCTCCTACGAGCAGTACTTC
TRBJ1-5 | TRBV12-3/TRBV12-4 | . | CASSLARDQPQHF | TGTGCCAGCAGTTTAGCGCGGGATCAGCCCCAGCATTTT
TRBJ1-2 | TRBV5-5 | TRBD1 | CASSLGDRGPGYTF | TGTGCCAGCAGCTTGGGGGACAGGGGGCCTGGCTACACCTTC
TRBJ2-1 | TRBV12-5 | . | CASGLVSRQTHEQFF | TGTGCTAGTGGTTTGGTTTCTAGACAGACGCATGAGCAGTTCTTC
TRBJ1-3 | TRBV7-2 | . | CASSLEVRSGNTIYF | TGTGCCAGCAGCTTAGAGGTCAGGTCCGGAAACACCATATATTTT
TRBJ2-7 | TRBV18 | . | CASSPPGHPNPREQYF | TGTGCCAGCTCACCACCGGGACATCCCAACCCCAGGGAGCAGTACTTC
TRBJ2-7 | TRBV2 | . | CASSGTELHSYEQYF | TGTGCCAGCAGTGGAACCGAGCTACACTCCTACGAGCAGTACTTC
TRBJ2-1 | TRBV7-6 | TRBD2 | CASSFGTSGFYNEQFF | TGTGCCAGCAGCTTTGGGACTAGCGGTTTCTACAATGAGCAGTTCTTC
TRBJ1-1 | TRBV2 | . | CASKGVTEAFF | TGTGCCAGCAAGGGCGTCACTGAAGCTTTCTTT
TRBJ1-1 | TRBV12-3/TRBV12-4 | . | CASSFTLDTEAFF | TGTGCCAGCAGTTTTACATTGGACACTGAAGCTTTCTTT
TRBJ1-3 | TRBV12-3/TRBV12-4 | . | CASSLQSGNTIYF | TGTGCCAGCAGTTTACAGAGTGGAAACACCATATATTTT
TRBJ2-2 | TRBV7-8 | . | CASSLVATNTGELFF | TGTGCCAGCAGCTTAGTTGCAACTAACACCGGGGAGCTGTTTTTT
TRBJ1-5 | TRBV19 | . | CASKGTVGLGPQHF | TGTGCCAGTAAAGGTACGGTCGGATTGGGGCCCCAGCATTTT